This T cell receptor (beta chain) was sequenced for a study of cytomegalovirus exposure and HLA in healthy donors. At the level of the study: Samples from HLA-typed donors yielded around 85 million unique TCRs in an early data release.

60 Vbeta and 13 Jbeta primers were used in PCR. Here immunoSEQ multiplex PCR was the method, and the copy in TCRdb shows in-frame clones only, minus some. The table lists under 95,000 clones. The germline gives CDR1 SGDLS, CDR2 YYNGEE. The germline V and J ends were trimmed by 0 bases and 6 bases, with 16 bases remaining between them. This CDR3 spans 15 amino acids. The receptor comes from a middle-aged man in good health and CMV-seronegative. The J gene is TRBJ2-7, the V gene TRBV9; a possible D gene is TRBD1 (6 bases). Sequencing was carried out using PBMCs. CDR3 amino acids: CASSVDSGGQREQYF. CDR3 nucleotides: TGTGCCAGCAGCGTAGATTCTGGGGGCCAACGCGAGCAGTACTTC.